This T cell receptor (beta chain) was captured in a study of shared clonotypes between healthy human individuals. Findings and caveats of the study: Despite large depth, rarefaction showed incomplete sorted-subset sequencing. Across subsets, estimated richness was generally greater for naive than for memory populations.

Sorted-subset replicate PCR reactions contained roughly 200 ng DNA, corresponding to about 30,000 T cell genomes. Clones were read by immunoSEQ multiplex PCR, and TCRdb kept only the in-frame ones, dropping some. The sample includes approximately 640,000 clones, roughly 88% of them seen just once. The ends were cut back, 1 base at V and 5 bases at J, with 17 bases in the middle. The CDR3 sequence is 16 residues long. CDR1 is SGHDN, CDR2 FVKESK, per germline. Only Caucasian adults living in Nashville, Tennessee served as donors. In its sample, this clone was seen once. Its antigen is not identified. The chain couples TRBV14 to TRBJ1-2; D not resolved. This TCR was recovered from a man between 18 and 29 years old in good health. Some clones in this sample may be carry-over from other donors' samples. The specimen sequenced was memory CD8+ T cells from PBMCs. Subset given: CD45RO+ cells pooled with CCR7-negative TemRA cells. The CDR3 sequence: CASSQGVAAGGYGYTF. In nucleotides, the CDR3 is TGTGCCAGCAGCCAAGGGGTGGCGGCCGGTGGGTATGGCTACACCTTC.